This paragraph covers one T cell receptor (beta chain) sequence. This CDR3 comprises 14 residues. In germline, CDR1 is SNHLY, CDR2 FYNNEI. The V end was cut by 4 bases, the J end by 10 bases, with 17 bases between. The record originates from a study of blood T cell repertoires in COVID-19. The assay was immunoSEQ multiplex PCR, and TCRdb's table has in-frame clones only and misses some. The sample has around 200,000 clones; around 85% are singletons. The TCR originated in a man in his forties who had recovered from COVID-19. V is TRBV2 and J is TRBJ2-1, with D possibly being TRBD1 (7 bases). The sequenced sample was PBMCs or T cells enriched from blood (not recorded which). The CDR3 nucleotides read TGTGCCAGCAGTGTTCGACAGGGCGGGACGGAGCAGTTCTTC. It codes for CASSVRQGGTEQFF.